One T cell receptor beta chain is described in this entry. The data belong to a study of regulatory T cells in long-lasting Graves disease. Germline V gene data show CDR1 as SNHLY and CDR2 as FYNNEI. The CDR3 spans 13 residues. Trimming took 10 bases from V and 9 from J, leaving 16 bases between them. Noted time point: newly diagnosed GD, antithyroid drugs for less than 3 months. The authors made the TCR library using RNA they extracted from PBMCs. To make TCR beta libraries, researchers used iRepertoire HTBI primers and Arm-PCR of CDR3 regions. TCRdb independently ran MiXCR on the multiplex PCR reads; one entry per CDR3 protein. The sample shows about 620,000 distinct CDR3 sequences, roughly 15% of them seen only once. These same records also appear under a second study, on T cells in Graves' hyperthyroidism and ophthalmopathy.

Sample: peripheral blood mononuclear cells (PBMCs), taken at new diagnosis, from a patient treated with antithyroid drugs. This TCR derives from a woman aged 30 to 39 with Graves disease. The chain couples TRBV2 to TRBJ1-6; perhaps TRBD1 as D (5 bases). Here the CDR3 DNA reads TGTGCCAACCAGGGCCTGTCTGGTTCACCCCTCCACTTT. Translating gives CANQGLSGSPLHF.